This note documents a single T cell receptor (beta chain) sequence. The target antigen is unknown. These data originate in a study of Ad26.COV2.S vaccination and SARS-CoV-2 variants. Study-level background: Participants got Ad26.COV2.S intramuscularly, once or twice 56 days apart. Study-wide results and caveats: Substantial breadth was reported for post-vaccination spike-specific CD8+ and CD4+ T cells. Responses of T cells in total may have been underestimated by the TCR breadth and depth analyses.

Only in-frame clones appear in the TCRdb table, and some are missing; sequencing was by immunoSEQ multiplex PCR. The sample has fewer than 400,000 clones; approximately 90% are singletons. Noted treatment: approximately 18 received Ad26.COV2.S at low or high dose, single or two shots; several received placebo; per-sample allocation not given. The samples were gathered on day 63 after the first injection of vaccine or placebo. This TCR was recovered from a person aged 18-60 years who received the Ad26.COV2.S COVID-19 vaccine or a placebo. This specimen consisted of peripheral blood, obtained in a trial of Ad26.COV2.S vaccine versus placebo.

The CDR3: CASSEGQAADTQYF. Written as DNA, the CDR3 is TGTGCCAGCAGCGAGGGACAGGCCGCAGATACGCAGTATTTT. This chain links TRBV6-5 with TRBJ2-3; TRBD1 agrees at 8 bases. Germline V gives CDR1 MNHEY, CDR2 SVGAGI. Trimming took 6 bases from V and 4 from J; bases not matched to a gene: 6. The CDR3 is 14 residues long.